A selection of T cell receptor beta chains follows, all from one sample in a study of regulatory and conventional T cells in breast cancer. MiXCR was run by TCRdb on the PCR reads, yielding one entry per CDR3 protein. The sample has about 10,000 distinct CDR3 sequences, about 35% seen once. The sequenced sample was conventional T cells from blood. The receptor source for this set is a male donor in good health. Both conserved end residues are part of each CDR3. The D gene is left open where the match is weak. Rows give clone size only sometimes, using once, few, many, or a class for an expanded clone.

J gene,clone size,V gene,D gene,CDR3 DNA,CDR3 protein
TRBJ2-7,NA,TRBV13,NA,TGTGCCAGCAGCCCCAGCTCAGGGTCGGGACTTCACTACGAGCAGTACTTC,CASSPSSGSGLHYEQYF
TRBJ1-5,NA,TRBV2,NA,TGTGCCAGCAGTCGACGACAGGCTAGCAATCAGCCCAAGCATTTT,CASSRRQASNQPKHF
TRBJ2-5,NA,TRBV4-2,TRBD1,TGTGCCAGCAGAAATCATTTTAGGGACAGCTCAGGGACCCAGTACTTC,CASRNHFRDSSGTQYF
TRBJ2-3,few,TRBV4-1,NA,TGCGCCAGCAGCCAAGTTACCCTGGGAGATACGCAGTATTTT,CASSQVTLGDTQYF
TRBJ2-6,medium-sized,TRBV12-3/TRBV12-4,TRBD1,TGTGCCAGCAGTTTCGGACAGGGATCGGGGGCCAACGTCCTGACTTTC,CASSFGQGSGANVLTF
TRBJ2-3,NA,TRBV7-2,NA,TGTGCCAGCAGCCCCTATGGCGGGCCAGGGGGCACAGATACGCAGTATTTT,CASSPYGGPGGTDTQYF
TRBJ2-3,NA,TRBV6-1,NA,TGTGCCAGCAGTGACCCTAAGGTCACCACAGATACGCAGTATTTT,CASSDPKVTTDTQYF
TRBJ1-6,few,TRBV7-9,NA,TGTGCCTCCGGGGGGGCACCCCTCCACTTT,CASGGAPLHF
TRBJ1-2,medium-sized,TRBV6-5,NA,TGTGCCAGCAGGACCGGGACCCGAGATGGCTACACCTTC,CASRTGTRDGYTF
TRBJ2-3,few,TRBV7-2,TRBD2,TGTGCCAGCAGCTTAGCTGGCGGGGGGGCCGCAGATACGCAGTATTTT,CASSLAGGGAADTQYF
TRBJ2-1,NA,TRBV5-1,NA,TGCGCCAGCTCACAAGGGACGTCATACAATGAGCAGTTCTTC,CASSQGTSYNEQFF
TRBJ2-1,NA,TRBV18,NA,TGTGCCAGCTCATCGAAGGATGGGGACAATGAGCAGTTCTTC,CASSSKDGDNEQFF
TRBJ1-5,NA,TRBV12-3/TRBV12-4,TRBD1,TGTGCCAGCAGCGCGCAGGGGGGAGGCAATCAGCCCCAGCATTTT,CASSAQGGGNQPQHF
TRBJ1-4,NA,TRBV3-1,NA,TGTGCCAGCAGCCAACAGGGGACTGGCGAAAAACTGTTTTTT,CASSQQGTGEKLFF
TRBJ2-3,NA,TRBV10-3,TRBD1,TGTGCCATCAGGGGACAGGGGGGACCAGATACGCAGTATTTT,CAIRGQGGPDTQYF
TRBJ1-1,NA,TRBV2,NA,TGTGCCAGCAGTGAAGACAGCCCCACGAACACTGAAGCTTTCTTT,CASSEDSPTNTEAFF
TRBJ1-5,once,TRBV29-1,NA,TGCAGCGTTGCACAGGGCTTAGGTCAGCCCCAGCATTTT,CSVAQGLGQPQHF
TRBJ1-2,medium-sized,TRBV5-1,NA,TGCGCCAGCAGCTTGGGGACAGACTATGGCTACACCTTC,CASSLGTDYGYTF
TRBJ2-3,NA,TRBV5-1,NA,TGCGCCAGCAGCTTGGTCACAGATACGCAGTATTTT,CASSLVTDTQYF
TRBJ1-6,NA,TRBV27,TRBD1,TGTGCCAGCAGTGAGCTGACAGGGACCCGATCCCTCCACTTT,CASSELTGTRSLHF
TRBJ2-1,many,TRBV12-3/TRBV12-4,NA,TGTGCCAGCGTCCCGGGCCGAGTTGACAATGAGCAGTTCTTC,CASVPGRVDNEQFF
TRBJ2-5,NA,TRBV5-4,NA,TGTGCCAGCAGCTTGACCGACAGGCAAGAGACCCAGTACTTC,CASSLTDRQETQYF
TRBJ2-5,medium-sized,TRBV11-2,NA,TGTGCCAGCAGCTTAAGCCAGGCGTCCCCCCAAGAGACCCAGTACTTC,CASSLSQASPQETQYF
TRBJ1-4,NA,TRBV5-5,TRBD1,TGTGCCAGCAGCGCCCCGACAGGGGGCGGAATGGAAAAACTGTTTTTT,CASSAPTGGGMEKLFF
TRBJ1-6,NA,TRBV18,NA,TGTGCCAGCTCACCACAACGGGGACGGTCACCCCTCCACTTT,CASSPQRGRSPLHF
TRBJ1-1,NA,TRBV6-2/TRBV6-3,NA,TGTGCCAGCAGCAACGGCGGGGGCAACACTGAAGCTTTCTTT,CASSNGGGNTEAFF
TRBJ1-1,few,TRBV20-1,NA,TGCAGTGCTAGCCCTGCCGGGGGGAACACTGAAGCTTTCTTT,CSASPAGGNTEAFF